The 30 T cell receptor beta chains below all came from one sample that was sequenced in a study of blood T cells in healthy people across ages. Combining a sample-barcoded 5' primer with a J-beta primer mix, a second PCR ran for roughly 6 to 12 cycles. MiXCR was run by TCRdb on the 5' RACE reads, yielding one entry per CDR3 protein. The sample contains about 650,000 distinct CDR3 sequences, around 32% of which appear only once. Sequenced material: blood. These receptors came from a woman aged 80 or over in good health.

The chain recombines TRBV7-9 with TRBJ2-7; TRBD2 is a possible D gene (5 bases). CDR1 SEHNR and CDR2 FQNEAQ come from the germline V gene (reference sequence). Trimming stripped 5 bases from V and 2 bases from J, with 19 bases between. This CDR3 is built from 16 residues. CDR3 sequence (DNA): TGTGCCAGCAGCGATTCAACTCGGACGGGAACCTACGAGCAGTACTTC. It encodes CASSDSTRTGTYEQYF.

This clonotype was seen a few times. With a much larger clone just one base away, this may be a read error. The chain uses TRBV20-1 and TRBJ2-1; 8 nucleotides align to TRBD1. V lost 3 bases and J lost 6; bases outside the gene matches: 10. There are 15 residues in the CDR3. CDR1 and CDR2 from the germline V gene are DFQATT and SNEGSKA (reference sequence). In DNA form, the CDR3 reads TGCAGTGCTAGTTCGGGACAGGTGTCCAGCAATGAGCAGTTCTTC. Translated: CSASSGQVSSNEQFF.

Turning to this clonotype: A much larger clonotype is one base distant, so this may be a read error. The rearrangement links TRBV5-1 to TRBJ1-2, with D tentatively TRBD1 (5 bases). The CDR3 consists of 15 residues. Trimming pared 4 bases from V and 9 bases from J, leaving 22 bases between. Per the germline V gene, CDR1 is SGHRS and CDR2 is YFSETQ. CDR3: CASSRGREVVNSYTF. Here the CDR3 DNA reads TGCGCCAGCAGCCGGGGACGTGAAGTGGTTAATAGCTACACCTTC.

This clonotype was counted between two and nine times. The chain combines TRBV20-1 with TRBJ1-6, with D perhaps TRBD1 (6 bases). The germline gives CDR1 DFQATT, CDR2 SNEGSKA (reference sequence). Deletions cut 6 bases from V and 3 bases from J, with 15 bases between. The CDR3 is made up of 15 amino acids. Written as DNA, the CDR3 is TGCAGTGCCCAAGGGGGGGGCGGCTATAATTCACCCCTCCACTTT. Amino acids: CSAQGGGGYNSPLHF.

This clonotype was seen more than once but under ten times. The rearrangement uses TRBV12-3 or TRBV12-4 and TRBJ2-4; weak D call: TRBD2 (6 bases). The last part of the DNA fits TRBJ2-5 better; the J call may be wrong. The CDR3 has 14 residues. The CDR3 protein is CAGLRGRAQETQYF. The CDR3, as DNA: TGTGCCGGCCTGCGGGGCAGGGCTCAAGAGACCCAGTACTTC.

A few counts support this clonotype. This chain connects TRBV28 to TRBJ2-5; TRBD1 aligns across 9 bases. This CDR3 is built from 14 residues. CDR1 is MDHEN, CDR2 SYDVKM, per germline. V lost 5 bases and J lost 5; bases outside the gene matches: 6. CDR3 in amino acids: CASSPTGGAETQYF. The DNA of the CDR3 is TGTGCCAGCAGTCCCACAGGGGGCGCGGAGACCCAGTACTTC.

This clonotype has only a few counts. Since a much larger clone is just one base distant, this may be a read error. The CDR3 here is CASSLLGGGRETQYF. CDR3 coding DNA: TGTGCCAGCAGCTTACTGGGGGGGGGCCGTGAGACCCAGTACTTC. This chain uses TRBV7-2 with TRBJ2-5; perhaps TRBD2 as D (7 bases). CDR3 length equals 15 residues. V gave up 2 bases and J gave up 5 bases, with 15 bases separating them. Germline lookup yields CDR1 SGHTA and CDR2 FQGNSA. The full variable domain, rest sourced from reference TRBV7-2 and TRBJ2-5, is GAGVSQSPSNKVTEKGKDVELRCDPISGHTALYWYRQSLGQGLEFLIYFQGNSAPDKSGLPSDRFSAERTGGSVSTLTIQRTQQEDSAVYLCASSLLGGGRETQYFGPGTRLLVL.

This clonotype was found many times. This chain connects TRBV7-9 to TRBJ2-3; D not certain. The CDR3 has 15 amino acids. Trimming removed 5 bases from V and 2 bases from J, with 14 bases in between. Per germline, CDR1 SEHNR and CDR2 FQNEAQ (reference sequence). In DNA form, the CDR3 reads TGTGCCAGCAGCAGAGGCAGTGGTCTCACAGATACGCAGTATTTT. Residues: CASSRGSGLTDTQYF.

This clonotype appeared many times. The rearrangement joins TRBV7-3 to TRBJ2-3; 11 bases align to TRBD2. Germline CDR1 and CDR2: SGHTA and FQGTGA. V trimming: 5 bases; J trimming: 2 bases; junction bases outside the gene matches: 3. The CDR3 spans 15 residues. CDR3 sequence: CASSRLAGLTDTQYF. In DNA, the CDR3 is TGTGCCAGCAGCCGACTAGCGGGACTCACAGATACGCAGTATTTT.

CDR3 nucleotide sequence: TGTGCCAGCAGAGCCGGGACAGTCAATGAGCAGTTCTTC. Protein: CASRAGTVNEQFF. This rearrangement joins TRBV7-2 to TRBJ2-1, with 7 bases that match TRBD1. Germline V gene data show CDR1 as SGHTA and CDR2 as FQGNSA. V trimming: 6 bases; J trimming: 6 bases; junction bases outside the gene matches: 5. This CDR3 spans 13 amino acids.

This clonotype was counted many times. V is TRBV30 and J is TRBJ2-7; no clear D. V dropped 0 bases and J dropped 5 bases, with 8 bases sitting between them. Germline CDR1 is GTSNPN and CDR2 is SVGIG (reference sequence). This CDR3 comprises 12 residues. CDR3 protein: CAWSVRVNEQYF. The DNA of the CDR3 is TGTGCCTGGAGTGTAAGGGTCAACGAGCAGTACTTC.

The table lists this clonotype with a few counts. The chain has TRBV18 and TRBJ2-1; D is perhaps TRBD1 or TRBD2 (5 bases each). The CDR3 covers 20 residues. V lost 2 bases, J lost 7 bases, and 30 bases lay in between. Germline values: CDR1 KGHSH, CDR2 LQKENI. The CDR3 DNA is TGTGCCAGCTCACCAAAGGGGCCGCGACCCCGTGGGCTAGCCGCGAATGAGCAGTTCTTC. Translation: CASSPKGPRPRGLAANEQFF.

This clonotype was seen ten or more times. V usage is TRBV4-3 and J usage is TRBJ2-7, with D possibly TRBD1 on 7 matching bases. V was pared by 0 bases and J by 2 bases, with 11 bases between. This CDR3 has 15 amino acids. The germline V gene has CDR1 LGHNA and CDR2 YSLEER. The CDR3, as DNA: TGCGCCAGCAGCCAAGACAGGGGGGATCCCTACGAGCAGTACTTC. As protein: CASSQDRGDPYEQYF.

This clonotype has at least ten counts. J is TRBJ2-1 and V is TRBV20-1, with 14 bases that match TRBD2. Germline CDR1 reads DFQATT; CDR2 reads SNEGSKA (reference sequence). The CDR3 has 18 amino acids. V dropped 3 bases and J dropped 6; count of bases not matched to a gene: 13. The CDR3 loop is CSASSRLAGGQGGNEQFF. DNA of the CDR3: TGCAGTGCTAGTAGTCGACTAGCGGGGGGGCAGGGAGGCAATGAGCAGTTCTTC.

A note on this clonotype: A read error may explain this, as a much larger clone is one base away. The CDR3 sequence is CASSEAASSKQYF. CDR3 nucleotide sequence: TGTGCCAGCAGTGAAGCAGCTAGCTCCAAGCAGTACTTC. The gene calls are TRBV6-1 and TRBJ2-4; tentatively, D is TRBD2 (5 bases). Germline V gene data show CDR1 as MNHNS and CDR2 as SASEGT. V lost 0 bases, J lost 13 bases, and 13 bases lay in between. There are 13 residues in the CDR3.

This chain joins TRBV5-1 and TRBJ2-1; 9 nucleotides line up with TRBD2. The CDR3 runs to 17 residues. V lost 1 base, J lost 2 bases, and 7 bases stayed unmatched. Germline assignment: CDR1 SGHRS and CDR2 YFSETQ. Here the CDR3 DNA reads TGCGCCAGCAGCTTGAGGTCCGGGACTAGCCCCTACAATGAGCAGTTCTTC. This gives the protein CASSLRSGTSPYNEQFF. Drawing the rest from reference TRBV5-1 and TRBJ2-1, the complete variable domain is KAGVTQTPRYLIKTRGQQVTLSCSPISGHRSVSWYQQTPGQGLQFLFEYFSETQRNKGNFPGRFSGRQFSNSRSEMNVSTLELGDSALYLCASSLRSGTSPYNEQFFGPGTRLTVL.

This chain uses TRBV20-1 with TRBJ2-5; no firm D call. The CDR3 runs 12 residues. CDR1 and CDR2 (germline): DFQATT, SNEGSKA (reference sequence). The germline V and J ends were trimmed by 6 bases and 2 bases, with 10 bases remaining between them. The chain's CDR3 is CSAKTVQETQYF. DNA for the CDR3: TGCAGTGCCAAGACTGTACAAGAGACCCAGTACTTC.

The chain joins TRBV3-1 to TRBJ2-7; 8 nucleotides align to TRBD2. V shed 1 base and J 3 bases; nucleotides not matched to a gene: 5. Germline V lookup: CDR1 LGHDT, CDR2 YNNKEL (reference sequence). CDR3 length: 15 residues. For the CDR3, the DNA is TGTGCCAGCAGCCAAGGGTCTAGCGGGCACTACGAGCAGTACTTC. Protein product: CASSQGSSGHYEQYF.

This clonotype was picked up many times. This rearrangement joins TRBV19 to TRBJ1-2; tentative D call: TRBD1 (6 bases). Trimming shortened V by 4 bases and J by 9 bases, and 12 bases separated the two germline ends. CDR1 is LNHDA, CDR2 SQIVND, per germline (reference sequence). The CDR3 is 12 amino acids. CDR3 amino acids: CASSTSGARYTF. In nucleotides, the CDR3 is TGTGCCAGTAGTACCTCAGGGGCTCGCTACACCTTC.

The chain carries TRBV20-1 and TRBJ2-2, with 7 positions matching TRBD1. The V gene end was trimmed by 7 bases and the J gene end by 2 bases; junction bases not matched to a gene: 4. Germline CDR1 reads DFQATT; CDR2 reads SNEGSKA (reference sequence). The CDR3 has 13 residues. For the CDR3, the DNA is TGCAGTGGAAGACAGGGAAACACCGGGGAGCTGTTTTTT. It specifies CSGRQGNTGELFF.

The DNA for the CDR3 is TGTGCCAGCAGCTTTCGGCCTCCCAAGAGCGGGGAGCTGTTTTTT. The encoded protein is CASSFRPPKSGELFF. This rearrangement joins TRBV7-2 to TRBJ2-2; unclear D gene. Germline V gene sequence: CDR1 SGHTA, CDR2 FQGNSA. The V end lost 3 bases, the J end lost 7 bases, and 15 bases lay between the germline ends. There are 15 residues in the CDR3.

V is TRBV19 and J is TRBJ2-1, with D hard to call. The germline V and J ends were trimmed by 5 bases and 8 bases, with 13 bases remaining between them. This CDR3 region has 13 residues. The V gene's germline CDR1 is LNHDA and CDR2 SQIVND (reference sequence). The CDR3 protein is CASSDLGRDEQFF. The CDR3, as DNA: TGTGCCAGTAGTGACCTAGGTCGCGATGAGCAGTTCTTC.

DNA of the CDR3: TGTGCCAGCAGCCCCCGGGATAGCGGGGGGGAAGTTGCCGGGGAGCTGTTTTTT. It translates to CASSPRDSGGEVAGELFF. This chain links TRBV9 with TRBJ2-2, with 11 bases identical to TRBD2. The CDR3 contains 18 residues. Germline V gives CDR1 SGDLS, CDR2 YYNGEE. J was trimmed by 6 bases and V by 4 bases; bases with no gene match: 14.

This clonotype was seen a few times. The chain couples TRBV5-6 to TRBJ1-5, with D uncertain. The germline V and J ends were trimmed by 0 bases and 11 bases, with 9 bases remaining between them. Germline values: CDR1 SGHDT, CDR2 YYEEEE. This CDR3 is built from 12 residues. Here the CDR3 DNA reads TGTGCCAGCAGCTTGGGTGGGGAAGCCCAGCATTTT. Translated, it gives CASSLGGEAQHF.

This clonotype has a handful of counts. The chain recombines TRBV20-1 with TRBJ2-5; 7 bases map to TRBD2. Losses at the gene ends were 3 bases for V and 9 bases for J; bases not matched to a gene: 7. The CDR3 loop spans 12 amino acids. Germline V gene data show CDR1 as DFQATT and CDR2 as SNEGSKA (reference sequence). The CDR3 spells CSASGGGEAQYF. DNA of the CDR3: TGCAGTGCTAGCGGGGGAGGGGAGGCCCAGTACTTC.

The sample holds many counts of this clonotype. The J gene is TRBJ1-2, the V gene TRBV29-1; tentatively, D is TRBD1 (5 bases). With 1 base removed from V and 9 bases from J, the gap between germline ends came to 12 bases. Germline values: CDR1 SQVTM, CDR2 ANQGSEA. This CDR3 region has 12 residues. CDR3 amino acids: CSVEVGELSYTF. CDR3 bases: TGCAGCGTTGAAGTGGGGGAGTTGAGCTACACCTTC.

This clonotype was observed a few times. Given a much more abundant clone one base away, this may be a read error. The rearrangement links TRBV20-1 to TRBJ2-1; TRBD2 matches at 7 bases. The CDR3 runs 15 residues. The J segment lost 10 bases and the V segment lost 2 bases, leaving 14 bases of the junction unmatched. Germline V gives CDR1 DFQATT, CDR2 SNEGSKA (reference sequence). CDR3 residues: CSARSQASGTYEQFF. The CDR3 coding sequence is TGCAGTGCTAGATCTCAGGCTAGCGGAACCTACGAGCAGTTCTTC.

This clonotype occurred many times. The chain employs TRBV7-3 and TRBJ1-4; no clear D. Trimming removed 1 base from V and 7 bases from J, with 13 bases in between. Germline-derived CDR1 and CDR2 are SGHTA and FQGTGA. The CDR3 has 15 residues. The CDR3 region is CASSLSRSPGEKLFF. Written as DNA, the CDR3 is TGTGCCAGCAGCTTAAGCAGGTCGCCTGGTGAAAAACTGTTTTTT.

The rearrangement links TRBV3-1 to TRBJ1-2, with unresolved D. This CDR3 region has 14 residues. Germline loops: CDR1 LGHDT, CDR2 YNNKEL (reference sequence). The V end lost 2 bases, the J end lost 6 bases, and 13 bases lay between the germline ends. Written as DNA, the CDR3 is TGTGCCAGCAGCCAATCCAGGAGGCAAGATGGCTACACCTTC. It specifies CASSQSRRQDGYTF.

This clonotype came up a few times. The chain uses TRBV7-9 and TRBJ1-6; D uncertain. V dropped 5 bases and J dropped 5 bases, with 7 bases sitting between them. CDR3 length: 13 amino acids. Germline V gives CDR1 SEHNR, CDR2 FQNEAQ (reference sequence). CDR3 region: CASSRTDNSPLHF. The CDR3 DNA is TGTGCCAGCAGCCGGACTGATAATTCACCCCTCCACTTT.